This is a list of T cell receptor beta chains from one sample in a study of cytomegalovirus exposure and HLA in healthy donors. The assay was immunoSEQ multiplex PCR, and TCRdb's table has in-frame clones only and misses some. The sample lists some 180,000 clones, about 88% seen once, with approximately 2.5% in the top ten. Sequences were obtained from PBMCs. The source of these receptors is a man between 25 and 39 years old in good health and CMV-seropositive. The conserved cysteine and the conserved F or W are not part of the CDR3 here.

v_gene,CDR3aa
TRBV7-2,ASTSLRNEQF
TRBV4-1,ASSQPRGDGYT
TRBV6-1,ASRQQGALLYEQY
TRBV4-3,ASSQDWGVGSGYT
TRBV7-9,SSSILAGRGTQY
TRBV27,ASSPIDRSNTEAF
TRBV6-5,ASSSPGGIYNEQF
TRBV6-4,ASSERVLGRSEQF
TRBV7-2,ASSSFRRETQY
TRBV11-3,ASSSQGLAGVEQY
TRBV7-3,ASSQQPGGPQH
TRBV6-5,ASKGDRGAPETQY
TRBV11-3,ASSPAGGLTIY
TRBV7-6,ASSFYPGGAGANVLT
TRBV6-1,ASSESYQPQH
TRBV5-1,ASSPSGRGSTDTQY
TRBV27,ASSWASGYYGYT
TRBV19,ASKRTGGTSSNQPQH
TRBV4-1,ASSRTRGPRGELF
TRBV2,ASRRDRATDTQY
TRBV7-9,ASSTWTSGRPDTQY
TRBV7-9,SSSPPGDEQY
TRBV19,ASSITGGWNEQF
TRBV7-2,ASSGQGGYNEQF
TRBV7-8,ASSLVAGGKYEQY
TRBV7-9,ASSLVVNTEAF
TRBV6-5,ASRPREALSYEQY
TRBV5-6,ASSLEQGVETQY
TRBV7-9,ASSPQTSNSNEQY
TRBV7-9,ASSSGTAWGEQF
TRBV5-4,ASSLQGRTLTGELF
TRBV7-2,ASSSSGSPGTDTQY
TRBV9,ASSARPSGSPYEQY